This is a list of T cell receptor beta chains from one sample in a study of cytomegalovirus exposure and HLA in healthy donors. Measured with immunoSEQ multiplex PCR; TCRdb has only the in-frame clones, and not every one. The sample shows 170,000 or so clones, 70% to 80% of them seen only once. The sample consisted of PBMCs. The receptor set was obtained from a woman aged 55-75 years in good health and CMV-seropositive. The CDR3 runs from the conserved cysteine through the conserved F or W. The D gene is left open where the match is weak. Size values are once, few and many counts, or a class for expanded clones, and some rows have none.

TRBJ2-7,TRBV9,.,TRBD1,CASSVEGTAGEQYF,TGTGCCAGCAGCGTAGAGGGGACAGCCGGCGAGCAGTACTTC
TRBJ1-1,TRBV28,.,.,CASRGGQLNTEAFF,TGTGCCAGCAGGGGAGGGCAGCTGAACACTGAAGCTTTCTTT
TRBJ2-1,TRBV2,.,.,CASRPDYNNEQFF,TGTGCCAGCAGACCAGACTACAACAATGAGCAGTTCTTC
TRBJ2-3,TRBV10-3,.,TRBD2,CAIRSLAGASTDTQYF,TGTGCCATCAGAAGCTTAGCGGGGGCGAGCACAGATACGCAGTATTTT
TRBJ2-5,TRBV5-1,.,.,CASSMDSAQETQYF,TGCGCCAGCAGCATGGACAGTGCGCAAGAGACCCAGTACTTC
TRBJ2-5,TRBV2,.,.,CASSVTGQETQYF,TGTGCCAGCAGTGTCACAGGGCAAGAGACCCAGTACTTC
TRBJ2-7,TRBV30,.,.,CAWSLNLQSEQYF,TGTGCCTGGAGTCTCAACTTACAGAGCGAGCAGTACTTC
TRBJ1-3,TRBV2,.,.,CASSPQRGNTIYF,TGTGCCAGCAGTCCCCAACGGGGAAACACCATATATTTT
TRBJ2-7,TRBV10-3,few,TRBD1,CAISPGQGFEQYF,TGTGCCATCAGCCCGGGACAGGGGTTCGAGCAGTACTTC
TRBJ1-6,TRBV19,many,.,CASSMGDGPVSYNSPLHF,TGTGCCAGTAGTATGGGAGACGGACCCGTTTCCTATAATTCACCCCTCCACTTT
TRBJ2-3,TRBV5-1,.,TRBD2,CASSPRTSGKTDTQYF,TGCGCCAGCAGCCCCCGGACTAGCGGGAAAACAGATACGCAGTATTTT
TRBJ1-6,TRBV25-1,.,TRBD1,CASSESDRAGPLHF,TGTGCCAGCAGTGAATCAGACAGGGCCGGCCCCCTCCACTTT
TRBJ2-7,TRBV28,once,.,CASSPGQSYEQYF,TGTGCCAGCAGTCCAGGGCAGTCCTACGAGCAGTACTTC
TRBJ2-3,TRBV5-4,few,TRBD2,CASSRTSGGMKDTQYF,TGTGCCAGCAGCAGGACTAGCGGGGGGATGAAAGATACGCAGTATTTT
TRBJ2-3,TRBV14,few,.,CASSQDRGGADTQYF,TGTGCCAGCAGCCAAGATCGGGGAGGTGCAGATACGCAGTATTTT
TRBJ2-5,TRBV30,.,.,CAWVRDNQETQYF,TGTGCCTGGGTCCGGGACAATCAAGAGACCCAGTACTTC
TRBJ1-4,TRBV5-1,.,TRBD1,CASSLRGLRGEKLFF,TGCGCCAGCAGCTTAAGGGGGCTGAGGGGTGAAAAACTGTTTTTT
TRBJ2-7,TRBV2,.,TRBD2,CASRGAQAGGSEQYF,TGTGCCAGCAGGGGGGCGCAAGCGGGAGGTAGCGAGCAGTACTTC
TRBJ2-2,TRBV7-3,.,.,CASSLRLTGGELFF,TGTGCCAGCAGCTTACGACTGACGGGCGGGGAGCTGTTTTTT
TRBJ2-7,TRBV6-7,.,.,CASSYAESSYEQYF,TGTGCCAGCAGTTACGCGGAGAGCTCCTACGAGCAGTACTTC
TRBJ2-5,TRBV6-1,.,TRBD1,CASTGNRDSVDF,TGTGCCAGCACCGGAAACCGGGACAGCGTCGACTTC
TRBJ1-1,TRBV29-1,.,.,CSPWTLNTEAFF,TGCAGCCCTTGGACATTGAACACTGAAGCTTTCTTT
TRBJ1-5,TRBV7-2,.,.,CASRQGSNQPQHF,TGTGCCAGCCGCCAGGGGAGCAATCAGCCCCAGCATTTT
TRBJ2-3,TRBV28,once,.,CASSPLTAGGVSNTQYF,TGTGCCAGCAGTCCCTTGACCGCCGGCGGGGTTAGTAATACGCAGTATTTT
TRBJ1-1,TRBV6-1,medium-sized,.,CASSPLHGVTEAFF,TGTGCCAGCAGCCCACTTCACGGAGTCACTGAAGCTTTCTTT
TRBJ2-3,TRBV29-1,.,.,CSVARQDLPDTQYF,TGCAGCGTCGCTCGACAGGATTTACCAGATACGCAGTATTTT